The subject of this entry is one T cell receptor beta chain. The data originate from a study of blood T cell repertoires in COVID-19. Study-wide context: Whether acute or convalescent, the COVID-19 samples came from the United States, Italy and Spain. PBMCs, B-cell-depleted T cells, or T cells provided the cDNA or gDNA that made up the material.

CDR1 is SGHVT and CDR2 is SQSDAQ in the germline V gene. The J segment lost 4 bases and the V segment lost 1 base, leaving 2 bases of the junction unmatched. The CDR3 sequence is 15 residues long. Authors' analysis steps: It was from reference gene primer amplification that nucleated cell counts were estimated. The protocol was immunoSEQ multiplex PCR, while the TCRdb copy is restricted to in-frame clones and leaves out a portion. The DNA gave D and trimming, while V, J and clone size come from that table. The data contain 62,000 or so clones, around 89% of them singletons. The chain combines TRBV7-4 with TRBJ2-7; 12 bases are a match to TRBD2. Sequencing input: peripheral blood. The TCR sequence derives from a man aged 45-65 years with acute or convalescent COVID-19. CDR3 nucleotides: TGTGCCAGCAGCTTAGGACTAGCGGGAGAATACGAGCAGTACGTC. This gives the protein CASSLGLAGEYEQYV.